The rows below give T cell receptor beta chains drawn from one sample of a study of Graves' ophthalmopathy and Graves' hyperthyroidism. TCRdb reprocessed the multiplex PCR reads via MiXCR and lists one record per CDR3 protein. The sample includes over a million distinct CDR3 sequences, roughly two fifths seen only once; the top ten take approximately 12%. What was sequenced was peripheral blood or thyroid tissue (not recorded which). Every receptor here comes from an adult man with Graves' hyperthyroidism. CDR3s include the opening cysteine and the closing phenylalanine or tryptophan.

v_gene | CDR3aa
TRBV6-5 | CASSSQGKHQPQHF
TRBV19 | CASSMVHLSQGADVLTF
TRBV7-9 | CASSNHEKLFF
TRBV12-3/TRBV12-4 | CASSMGTGNPGELFF
TRBV7-7 | CASSSTAGFPEETQYF
TRBV4-3 | CASSQDWGDRAYEQYF
TRBV5-1 | CASRTTPDNQPQHF
TRBV28 | CASIRSHREQETQYF
TRBV12-3/TRBV12-4 | CASSPGLAGREAQYF
TRBV20-1 | CSAREQGAQPQHF
TRBV19 | CASISLRQGARNGYGYTF
TRBV7-6 | CASSVARAGGSSYEQYF
TRBV12-3/TRBV12-4 | CASSTTTGRTEAFF
TRBV6-5 | CASSYNDGELFF
TRBV7-9 | CASSQETGFSPQHF
TRBV6-4 | CASSERTGTGVGGYTF
TRBV7-9 | CASSGGTSGGTQHF
TRBV2 | CASRTGNNRPQHF
TRBV9 | CASSLRTGEISNQPQHF
TRBV4-2 | CASSQDLTNTEAFF
TRBV20-1 | CGSWSGRDSPLHF
TRBV25-1 | CASSWGAGELTQYF
TRBV12-3/TRBV12-4 | CASSPTGGQTQHF
TRBV29-1 | CSASSPQGSGANVLTF
TRBV10-3 | CAISESLGTGTYGYTF
TRBV19 | CASTIGLMGYTF
TRBV19 | CASSMAGGSQPQHF
TRBV5-1 | CASSFDPQGGYTF
TRBV3-1 | CASSPRTGGISGANVLTF
TRBV5-5 | CASSPGLTVAYEQYF
TRBV6-6 | CASGTFNQPQHF
TRBV29-1 | CSVLGDMDEKLFF
TRBV30 | CAWSAGTLYEQYF
TRBV12-3/TRBV12-4 | CASSLGATGGMQETQYF
TRBV9 | CASGLVTGSGGLQETQYF
TRBV29-1 | CSVLYRADTQYF
TRBV6-5 | CASSTPWGGEGYTF
TRBV12-3/TRBV12-4 | CASSPDQELPITLHF
TRBV11-2 | CASSLNRAPTEAFF
TRBV12-3/TRBV12-4 | CASSFLRVVQYF
TRBV20-1 | CSARGPGGGDNYGYTF
TRBV3-1 | CASSQVGVYEQYF
TRBV20-1 | CSARGQGTSPLHF
TRBV20-1 | CSANPGQGFQPQHF
TRBV20-1 | CSARVIQEGLAVNTGELFF
TRBV20-1 | CSARDRLAGGFGELFF
TRBV15 | CATSRDNLIYEQYF
TRBV15 | CATSRDEGANYGYTF
TRBV28 | CASTEDYSGNTIYF
TRBV5-4 | CASSPQTAGAGDTQYF
TRBV20-1 | CSAREGIEQYF
TRBV14 | CASSHAGTAEAFF
TRBV6-2/TRBV6-3 | CASSYAPTAEAFF
TRBV7-9 | CASSAGQEEEAFF
TRBV12-3/TRBV12-4 | CASSGDGSTTSNEKLFF
TRBV7-3 | CASSSRGASEETQYF
TRBV2 | CASSDGLTQETQYF
TRBV7-8 | CAGSIAGSSYEQYF
TRBV6-6 | CATQLFPYSPLHF